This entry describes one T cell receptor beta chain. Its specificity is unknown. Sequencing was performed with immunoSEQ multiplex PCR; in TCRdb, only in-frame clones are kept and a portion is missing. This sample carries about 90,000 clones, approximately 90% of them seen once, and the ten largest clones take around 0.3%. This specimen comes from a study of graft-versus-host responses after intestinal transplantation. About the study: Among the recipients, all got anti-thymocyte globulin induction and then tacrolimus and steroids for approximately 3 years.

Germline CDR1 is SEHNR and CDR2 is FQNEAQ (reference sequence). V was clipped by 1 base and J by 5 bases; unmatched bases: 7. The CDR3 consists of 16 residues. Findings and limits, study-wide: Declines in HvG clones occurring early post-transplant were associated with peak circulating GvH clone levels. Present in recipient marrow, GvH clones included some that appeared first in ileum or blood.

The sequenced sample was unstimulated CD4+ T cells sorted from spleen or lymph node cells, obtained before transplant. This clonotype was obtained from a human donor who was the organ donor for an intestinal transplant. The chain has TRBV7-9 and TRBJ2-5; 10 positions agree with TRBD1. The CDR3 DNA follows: TGTGCCAGCAGCTTAGTGGACAGGGGGAGGCGGGAGACCCAGTACTTC. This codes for CASSLVDRGRRETQYF.